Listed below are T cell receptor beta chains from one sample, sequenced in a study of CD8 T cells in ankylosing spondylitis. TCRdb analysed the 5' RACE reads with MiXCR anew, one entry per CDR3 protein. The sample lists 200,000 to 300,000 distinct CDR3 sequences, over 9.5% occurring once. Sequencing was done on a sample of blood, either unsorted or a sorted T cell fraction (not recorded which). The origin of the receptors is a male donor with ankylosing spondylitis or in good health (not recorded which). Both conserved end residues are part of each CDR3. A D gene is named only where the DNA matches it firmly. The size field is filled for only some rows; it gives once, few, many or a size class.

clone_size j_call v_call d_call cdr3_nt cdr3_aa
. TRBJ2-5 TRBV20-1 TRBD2 TGCAGTGCCCCGAGGCTAGCGGGGGCCGAGTACCAAGAGACCCAGTACTTC CSAPRLAGAEYQETQYF
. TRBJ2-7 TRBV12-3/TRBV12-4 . TGTGCCAGCAGTCCAGACAGTATCTACGTGGGGCAGTACTTC CASSPDSIYVGQYF
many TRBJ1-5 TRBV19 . TGTGCCAGTAGACATGTTTGGGGTAAAGGGTTTCAGCCCCAGCATTTT CASRHVWGKGFQPQHF
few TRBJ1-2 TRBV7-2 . TGTGCCAGCAGCCCTCGGGGGGAGGGCTATGGCTACACCTTC CASSPRGEGYGYTF
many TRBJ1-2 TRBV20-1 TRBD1 TGCAGTGCTAGAGATCTTGCAGGGGGGGATGGCTACACCTTC CSARDLAGGDGYTF
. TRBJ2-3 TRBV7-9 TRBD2 TGTGCCAGCAGCTCCCTGACTAGCGGGAGCACAGATACGCAGTATTTT CASSSLTSGSTDTQYF
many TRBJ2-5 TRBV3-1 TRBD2 TGTGCCAGCAGCCCCAAACTAGCGGACCAAGAGACCCAGTACTTC CASSPKLADQETQYF
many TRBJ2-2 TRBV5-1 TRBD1 TGCGCCAGCAGCCCCTCCGGGACAGGGAACACCGGGGAGCTGTTTTTT CASSPSGTGNTGELFF
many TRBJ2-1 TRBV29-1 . TGCAGCGTTGCCCACCCAGAGAATGAGCAGTTCTTC CSVAHPENEQFF
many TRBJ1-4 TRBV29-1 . TGCAGCGTTGATATAAATGAAAAACTGTTTTTT CSVDINEKLFF
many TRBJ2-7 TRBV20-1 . TGCAGTGCTAGAGATTGGAGCGAGCAGTACTTC CSARDWSEQYF
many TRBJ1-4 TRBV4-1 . TGCGCCAGCAGCCCTTCGAACAGGGATGAAAAACTGTTTTTT CASSPSNRDEKLFF
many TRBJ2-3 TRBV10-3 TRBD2 TGTGCCTCCCTAGCGGGAGGGAGCCACATAGATACGCAGTATTTT CASLAGGSHIDTQYF
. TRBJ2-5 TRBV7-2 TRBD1 TGTGCCAGCAGCTTTACGTACTCCGGGACAGCAAAAGAGACCCAGTACTTC CASSFTYSGTAKETQYF
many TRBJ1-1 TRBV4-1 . TGCGCCAGCAGCCGTTTAGGGGGGGGCTGGGAAGCTTTCTTT CASSRLGGGWEAFF
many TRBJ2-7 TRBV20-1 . TGCAGTGCTGTCGGCCTACAGGGAGGCGAGCAGTACTTC CSAVGLQGGEQYF
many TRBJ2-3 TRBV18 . TGTGCCAGCTCCCCGGGACGGCAGGACACAGATACGCAGTATTTT CASSPGRQDTDTQYF
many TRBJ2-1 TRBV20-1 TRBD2 TGCAGTGCTAGGCCCCCCCAGGGAGGGTCCTACAATGAGCAGTTCTTC CSARPPQGGSYNEQFF
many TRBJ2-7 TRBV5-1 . TGCGCCAGCAGCCCGGACGGTTCGAACTACGAGCAGTACTTC CASSPDGSNYEQYF
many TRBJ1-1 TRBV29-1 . TGCAGCGGATTCGGACAAGGCGCTGAAGCTTTCTTT CSGFGQGAEAFF
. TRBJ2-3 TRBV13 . TGTGCCAGCAGCTTTAGCGGCATCACAGATACGCAGTATTTT CASSFSGITDTQYF
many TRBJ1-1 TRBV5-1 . TGCGCCAGCAGCTCACAGGGTCCGAACACTGAAGCTTTCTTT CASSSQGPNTEAFF
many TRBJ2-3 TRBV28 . TGTGCCAGCAGCTATCAGGAGGGGGGGCTTAGCACAGATACGCAGTATTTT CASSYQEGGLSTDTQYF
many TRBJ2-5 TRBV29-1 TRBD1 TGCAGCGTTGAACCAATTACAGGGGACGAGACCCAGTACTTC CSVEPITGDETQYF
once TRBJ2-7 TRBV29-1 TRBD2 TGCAGCGTTACTCCGACTAGCGGGGGGTTATACGAGCAGTACTTC CSVTPTSGGLYEQYF
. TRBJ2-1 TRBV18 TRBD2 TGTGCCAGCTCACCACCTAGCGGGGGAAGGGATGAGCAGTTCTTC CASSPPSGGRDEQFF
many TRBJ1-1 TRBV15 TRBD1 TGTGCCACCAGCAGTCCGGACAGGGGAGAGCCCATGAACACTGAAGCTTTCTTT CATSSPDRGEPMNTEAFF
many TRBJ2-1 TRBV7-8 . TGTGCCAGCAGCTTAATGGTAGATAATGAGCAGTTCTTC CASSLMVDNEQFF
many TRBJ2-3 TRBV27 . TGTGCCAGCGCTTCCCTCCAGTTGGGCACAGATACGCAGTATTTT CASASLQLGTDTQYF
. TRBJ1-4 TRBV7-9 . TGTGCCAGCAGCCCCGGGTCCCTCTTGGGGGAAAAACTGTTTTTT CASSPGSLLGEKLFF
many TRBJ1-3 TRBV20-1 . TGCAGTGCTCTCCGGGACTCTGGAAACACCATATATTTT CSALRDSGNTIYF
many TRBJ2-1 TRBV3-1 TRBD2 TGTGCCAGCAGCCATGCGCGACTAGCGGGGGGTTACAATGAGCAGTTCTTC CASSHARLAGGYNEQFF
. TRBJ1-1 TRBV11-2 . TGTGCCAGCAGCCTGGGCAGCTTAAGAACTGAAGCTTTCTTT CASSLGSLRTEAFF
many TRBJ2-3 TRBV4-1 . TGCGCCAGCAGCCAAGATCTGGCCACCACAGATACGCAGTATTTT CASSQDLATTDTQYF
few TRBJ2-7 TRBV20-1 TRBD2 TGCAGTGCTAGAGATGGACGCAGCGGGGGGACCTCCTACGAGCAGTACTTC CSARDGRSGGTSYEQYF
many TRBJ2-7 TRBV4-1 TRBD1 TGCGCCAGCAGCCAAAGCGGACAGGGGATCTCCTACGAGCAGTACTTC CASSQSGQGISYEQYF
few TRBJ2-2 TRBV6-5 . TGTGCCAGCAGTTTCGCGGACAGCCCGAACACCGGGGAGCTGTTTTTT CASSFADSPNTGELFF
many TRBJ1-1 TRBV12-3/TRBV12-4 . TGTGCCAGCAGTTCTCCCCGGACGAACACTGAAGCTTTCTTT CASSSPRTNTEAFF
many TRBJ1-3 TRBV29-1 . TGCAGCGTCGTCCCTGGGGGGGACACCATATATTTT CSVVPGGDTIYF
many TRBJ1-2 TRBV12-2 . TGTGCAAGTCGCGCCGGACAGGGACCTTCCTATGGCTACACCTTC CASRAGQGPSYGYTF
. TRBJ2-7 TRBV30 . TGTGCCTGGAGTGCAGGTTCAGGGGAACCAAACTACGAGCAGTACTTC CAWSAGSGEPNYEQYF
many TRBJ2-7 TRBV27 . TGTGCCAGCAGTTTAGGGCGGGGTGTGCAGTACTTC CASSLGRGVQYF